This TCR beta chain was documented in a study of T cells in Graves' hyperthyroidism and ophthalmopathy. Study details: At initial diagnosis, before any treatment had begun, peripheral blood was obtained. Points from the study as a whole: Appearing also in blood were most of the thyroid clonotypes expanded above 0.001.

TCR beta CDR3 regions were amplified from RNA. The HTBI primer set drove a first-round RT-PCR of the TCR CDR3. Each CDR3 protein gets one entry after TCRdb re-called the multiplex PCR reads with MiXCR. The sample has almost 500,000 distinct CDR3 sequences, about 22% seen once. Germline assignment: CDR1 MGHRA and CDR2 YSYEKL. Unmatched junction bases numbered 7, after V lost 1 base and J lost 4 bases. CDR3 length: 15 residues. Concerning this clonotype itself: Antigen specificity is unknown.

This rearrangement joins TRBV4-1 to TRBJ2-7; 7 bases align to TRBD1. Input material: blood. The receptor was derived from a woman between 65 and 79 years old with Graves' ophthalmopathy. The CDR3 nucleotides are TGCGCCAGCAGCCAAGGACAGGGAACTACTTACGAGCAGTACTTC. It is translated as CASSQGQGTTYEQYF.